Sequencing of this T cell receptor beta chain was carried out in a study of regulatory T cells. Broader study findings: Hydrophobic residues at CDR3 positions 6 and 7 were enriched in conventional CD4+ T cells of CD3G-deficient patients.

The V segment lost 4 bases and the J segment 6 bases; nucleotides outside the gene matches: 5. CDR1 is SGHVS, CDR2 FQNEAQ, per germline. CDR3 length: 15 amino acids. Primers: 52 TRBV forward and 13 TRBJ reverse. This table comes from immunoSEQ multiplex PCR, and its TCRdb copy is limited to in-frame clones, with some not included. This sample carries under 30,000 clones, about 88% of them seen once, and the ten largest clones take 1.3%. A couple of CD3G-deficient patients had more severe autoimmunity; all had some. Patients, 2 to 39 years old, had expanded memory T-cell proportions. With regard to this clone: Antigen: not known.

The V call is TRBV7-8, the J call TRBJ2-1; 11 bases are shared with TRBD2. This receptor was identified in a child between 10 and 17 years old with CD3G deficiency. Sequenced input: conventional CD4+ T cells sorted from blood. CDR3: CASSSLAGGSNEQFF. CDR3 coding DNA: TGTGCCAGCAGCTCCTTAGCGGGAGGGTCCAATGAGCAGTTCTTC.